These T cell receptor beta chains were read from a single sample in a study of vaccination effects on CD4 cells after COVID-19. Assay used: immunoSEQ multiplex PCR; TCRdb lists only in-frame clones, some missing. The sample lists 25,000 or so clones; about 70% were seen once. Antigen specificity for these receptors is unknown. The sample here was CD4+ T cells from PBMCs cultured with SARS-CoV-2 spike peptides, taken after COVID-19 vaccination. The receptors shown here come from a human donor who received a COVID-19 vaccine. Both conserved end residues are part of each CDR3. The order of the fields is CDR3 length, J gene, V gene, D gene, CDR3 protein. D genes are given only for firm matches.

length: 16
J: TRBJ2-5
V: TRBV12-5
D: TRBD2
CDR3: CASVLGLAGVSETQYF

length: 13
J: TRBJ2-1
V: TRBV13
D: TRBD1
CDR3: CASMGTGVDEQFF

length: 15
J: TRBJ2-7
V: TRBV5-1
D: TRBD1
CDR3: CASSQPTGTAYEQYF

length: 15
J: TRBJ2-7
V: TRBV10-1
D: TRBD2
CDR3: CASSNSGRAVGEQYF

length: 19
J: TRBJ1-2
V: TRBV13
D: TRBD1
CDR3: CASSSTYQGAPHLSHGYTF

length: 14
J: TRBJ1-1
V: TRBV27
D: NA
CDR3: CASSPRTLNTEAFF

length: 15
J: TRBJ2-1
V: TRBV6-5
D: TRBD2
CDR3: CASLSGTSGQNEQFF

length: 17
J: TRBJ2-2
V: TRBV19
D: NA
CDR3: CASSRDISVTSTGELFF

length: 16
J: TRBJ2-5
V: TRBV28
D: NA
CDR3: CASRLPQGHYQETQYF

length: 15
J: TRBJ2-2
V: TRBV2
D: NA
CDR3: CASSGPKTGTGELFF

length: 14
J: TRBJ2-2
V: TRBV18
D: NA
CDR3: CASSPQDDTGELFF

length: 14
J: TRBJ2-7
V: TRBV5-1
D: NA
CDR3: CASIRGGEASEQYF

length: 14
J: TRBJ1-2
V: TRBV27
D: TRBD1
CDR3: CASTTGAGNYGYTF

length: 13
J: TRBJ1-5
V: TRBV29-1
D: NA
CDR3: CSVLFTGNQPQHF

length: 13
J: TRBJ2-2
V: TRBV6-6
D: NA
CDR3: CASSQDWTGELFF